A single sample gave rise to the 27 T cell receptor beta chains below, sequenced in a study of cytotoxic CD8 clonotypes in ibrutinib-treated CLL. Repertoires were generated with immunoSEQ multiplex PCR, while TCRdb's copy carries only in-frame clones and drops some. The sample lists 250,000 to 350,000 clones, roughly three quarters occurring once. This material consisted of PBMCs, taken at disease progression, from a patient treated with ibrutinib. The origin of the receptors is a human donor with chronic lymphocytic leukemia.

This clone was seen a single time. The chain links TRBV4-1 to TRBJ1-6, with a possible D match to TRBD1 (6 bases). V lost 1 base, J lost 7 bases, and 11 bases lay in between. The CDR3 covers 15 residues. Per germline, CDR1 MGHRA and CDR2 YSYEKL. The CDR3 nucleotides read TGCGCCAGCAGCCAAGTACTACAGGGCAATTCACCCCTCCACTTT. Translation gives CASSQVLQGNSPLHF.

The chain employs TRBV19 and TRBJ2-7; D unresolved. This CDR3 comprises 16 residues. CDR1 LNHDA and CDR2 SQIVND come from the germline V gene (reference sequence). V was shortened by 2 bases and J by 4 bases, with 18 bases between the two germline ends. The CDR3 coding sequence is TGTGCCAGTAGTATAAGATTAGGGCTACTCCCTTACGAGCAGTACTTC. Its translation is CASSIRLGLLPYEQYF.

This clone was picked up one time. The chain carries TRBV9 and TRBJ1-1; TRBD1 aligns across 9 bases. The CDR3 runs 15 residues. The germline V gene has CDR1 SGDLS and CDR2 YYNGEE. The J segment lost 1 base and the V segment lost 4 bases, leaving 5 bases of the junction unmatched. CDR3 DNA: TGTGCCAGCAGCCTCCGGGACAGGGCGAACACTGAAGCTTTCTTT. Translated, it gives CASSLRDRANTEAFF.

This clone was counted once. The chain links TRBV10-3 to TRBJ1-1; the D gene is possibly TRBD1 (5 bases). Trimming removed 6 bases from V and 9 bases from J, with 20 bases in between. This CDR3 region has 14 residues. Germline CDR1 and CDR2: ENHRY and SYGVKD. The CDR3 region has the DNA TGTGCCATCAGCTGGGACCGACATAATTCGCAAGCTTTCTTT. Protein product: CAISWDRHNSQAFF.

This rearrangement joins TRBV20-1 to TRBJ2-5, with no clear D. Germline assignment: CDR1 DFQATT and CDR2 SNEGSKA (reference sequence). Trimming pared 6 bases from V and 5 bases from J, leaving 10 bases between. The CDR3 extends over 11 amino acids. CDR3 amino acids: CSARTGETQYF. The CDR3 DNA reads as TGCAGTGCAAGGACCGGGGAGACCCAGTACTTC.

This clone was seen just once. The rearrangement uses TRBV6-5 and TRBJ2-1; 10 bases are a match to TRBD2. Germline V gene sequence: CDR1 MNHEY, CDR2 SVGAGI. The V gene end was trimmed by 5 bases and the J gene end by 6 bases; junction bases not matched to a gene: 7. The CDR3 runs 15 residues. For the CDR3, the DNA is TGTGCCAGCAGTCAAAGCGGGGGGGCTTTCAATGAGCAGTTCTTC. Translated: CASSQSGGAFNEQFF.

V and J are TRBV2 and TRBJ1-1; the match to TRBD1 covers 9 bases. The CDR3 covers 13 residues. Germline V gene data show CDR1 as SNHLY and CDR2 as FYNNEI. Losses at the gene ends were 6 bases for V and 6 bases for J; bases not matched to a gene: 5. The chain's CDR3 is CASRETGGSEAFF. The CDR3 DNA reads as TGTGCCAGCAGGGAAACAGGGGGCTCTGAAGCTTTCTTT.

The chain carries TRBV5-1 and TRBJ2-7; maybe TRBD1 (6 bases). CDR1 SGHRS and CDR2 YFSETQ come from the germline V gene. The CDR3 is 15 residues long. V lost 2 bases and J 2 bases, leaving 14 bases between the germline ends. The CDR3 DNA reads as TGCGCCAGCAGCTTTTGGGCAGGGGAGACCTACGAGCAGTACTTC. This encodes CASSFWAGETYEQYF.

The chain uses TRBV2 and TRBJ1-4; weak D call: TRBD1 (6 bases). With 7 bases removed from V and 7 bases from J, the gap between germline ends came to 13 bases. CDR1 is SNHLY and CDR2 is FYNNEI in the germline V gene. The length of the CDR3 is 13 residues. Here the CDR3 reads CASKQGGGEKLFF. The CDR3, as DNA: TGTGCCAGCAAGCAGGGAGGGGGTGAAAAACTGTTTTTT.

The rearrangement uses TRBV11-2 and TRBJ1-3; D ambiguous. This CDR3 contains 18 residues. Germline V lookup: CDR1 SGHAT, CDR2 FQNNGV. The V end lost 2 bases, the J end lost 0 bases, and 17 bases lay between the germline ends. The CDR3 region is CASSLSPRQASSGNTIYF. DNA for the CDR3: TGTGCCAGCAGCTTAAGTCCCCGGCAGGCGAGCTCTGGAAACACCATATATTTT.

V gene TRBV7-9 combines with J gene TRBJ2-5; perhaps TRBD2 as D (7 bases). Germline V gives CDR1 SEHNR, CDR2 FQNEAQ (reference sequence). V dropped 5 bases and J dropped 5 bases, with 21 bases sitting between them. The CDR3 extends over 16 amino acids. The CDR3 protein is CASSRRFAGARETQYF. CDR3 in DNA: TGTGCCAGCAGCCGTCGGTTTGCGGGGGCTCGGGAGACCCAGTACTTC.

This chain links TRBV4-1 with TRBJ2-7; D remains ambiguous. With 4 bases removed from V and 6 bases from J, the gap between germline ends came to 7 bases. This CDR3 is built from 11 residues. CDR1 and CDR2 (germline): MGHRA, YSYEKL. The CDR3 DNA reads as TGCGCCAGCAGCCTATACGGCGAGCAGTACTTC. Protein sequence: CASSLYGEQYF.

V gene TRBV6-1 combines with J gene TRBJ2-3, with D perhaps matching TRBD1 (5 bases). This CDR3 region has 15 residues. CDR1 and CDR2 from the germline V gene are MNHNS and SASEGT. V was cut by 5 bases and J by 2 bases, with 14 bases left in between. The CDR3 region is CASSLQETSTDTQYF. The CDR3 nucleotides are TGTGCCAGCAGTTTACAGGAGACATCCACAGATACGCAGTATTTT.

A note on this clone: This sample includes further DNA sequences coding for the same CDR3. The chain recombines TRBV5-1 with TRBJ2-2; 8 nucleotides align to TRBD2. The trim removed 0 bases at V and 5 bases at J, leaving 3 bases unmatched. Per the germline V gene, CDR1 is SGHRS and CDR2 is YFSETQ. The CDR3 sequence is 15 residues long. CDR3 sequence (DNA): TGCGCCAGCAGCTTGGGGTTAGCGGGGACCGGGGAGCTGTTTTTT. Translation gives CASSLGLAGTGELFF.

With respect to this clone: An end of the junction does not agree with germline; a read error may underlie this. V is TRBV6-5 and J is TRBJ2-7; D gene ambiguous. The germline gives CDR1 MNHEY, CDR2 SVGAGI. The CDR3 covers 12 residues. The CDR3 DNA is TGTGCCAGCAGTTACCCGTCCTCCGAGCAGTACTTC. Its protein is CASSYPSSEQYF.

The rearrangement joins TRBV5-1 to TRBJ1-1; the D is unclear. Trimming left V 3 bases short and J 0 bases short, with 12 bases between. CDR1 and CDR2 (germline): SGHRS, YFSETQ. CDR3 length: 15 amino acids. As DNA, the CDR3 is TGCGCCAGCAGCTCCACGGTATGGTTGAACACTGAAGCTTTCTTT. It specifies CASSSTVWLNTEAFF.

The rearrangement links TRBV11-2 to TRBJ2-5; no reliable D call. Germline V gene sequence: CDR1 SGHAT, CDR2 FQNNGV. V lost 2 bases, J lost 2 bases, and 12 bases lay in between. The CDR3 is 15 amino acids. CDR3 bases: TGTGCCAGCAGCTTAAACAGAGCAATACAAGAGACCCAGTACTTC. Residues: CASSLNRAIQETQYF. Filled out from reference TRBV11-2 and TRBJ2-5, the complete variable domain reads EAGVAQSPRYKIIEKRQSVAFWCNPISGHATLYWYQQILGQGPKLLIQFQNNGVVDDSQLPKDRFSAERLKGVDSTLKIQPAKLEDSAVYLCASSLNRAIQETQYFGPGTRLLVL.

This rearrangement joins TRBV28 to TRBJ2-7; 8 bases match TRBD2. This CDR3 has 14 residues. The trim removed 2 bases at V and 3 bases at J, leaving 3 bases unmatched. Germline assignment: CDR1 MDHEN and CDR2 SYDVKM. CDR3 amino acids: CASSLGGLGYEQYF. The CDR3 DNA reads TGTGCCAGCAGTTTAGGGGGACTAGGCTACGAGCAGTACTTC.

This clone was observed a few times. This chain connects TRBV7-9 to TRBJ1-2, with D perhaps matching TRBD1 (5 bases). V lost 1 base and J lost 8, with 17 bases in between. The CDR3 has 15 amino acids. Germline-derived CDR1 and CDR2 are SEHNR and FQNEAQ (reference sequence). CDR3 sequence: CASSLERVRDRGYTF. As DNA, the CDR3 is TGTGCCAGCAGCTTAGAGAGGGTGCGGGACCGCGGCTACACCTTC.

The chain has TRBV15 and TRBJ2-3, with no clear D. Germline CDR1 LNHNV, CDR2 YYDKDF (reference sequence). The V gene lost 0 bases and the J gene lost 3 bases, with 7 bases spanning the gap. CDR3 length equals 14 residues. CDR3 residues: CATSRDPATDTQYF. DNA for the CDR3: TGTGCCACCAGCAGAGATCCCGCTACAGATACGCAGTATTTT.

This clone was found a few times. The chain carries TRBV14 and TRBJ2-7; TRBD2 matches 10 bases. The V gene end was trimmed by 5 bases and the J gene end by 4 bases; junction bases not matched to a gene: 14. The CDR3 has 17 residues. Germline V gene data show CDR1 as SGHDN and CDR2 as FVKESK. CDR3 nucleotides: TGTGCCAGCAGCGGGATAGCGGGGGGCCTAAGGATTTACGAGCAGTACTTC. Protein: CASSGIAGGLRIYEQYF.

The chain joins TRBV7-9 to TRBJ1-1, with D perhaps TRBD1 (5 bases). Germline loops: CDR1 SEHNR, CDR2 FQNEAQ (reference sequence). This CDR3 is 17 amino acids long. V was shortened by 5 bases and J by 1 base, with 20 bases between the two germline ends. The CDR3 spells CASSPPRGLPTNTEAFF. The CDR3 region has the DNA TGTGCCAGCAGCCCCCCTCGGGGACTCCCAACGAACACTGAAGCTTTCTTT.

V is TRBV18 and J is TRBJ1-6, with TRBD1 as a possible D gene (5 bases). The germline V and J ends were trimmed by 2 bases and 8 bases, with 13 bases remaining between them. Germline assignment: CDR1 KGHSH and CDR2 LQKENI. The CDR3 runs to 15 residues. The CDR3 DNA follows: TGTGCCAGCTCACCAGAAGCAGGGACTTATTCACCCCTCCACTTT. Translating gives CASSPEAGTYSPLHF. The whole variable domain, filled in from reference TRBV18 and TRBJ1-6, reads NAGVMQNPRHLVRRRGQEARLRCSPMKGHSHVYWYRQLPEEGLKFMVYLQKENIIDESGMPKERFSAEFPKEGPSILRIQQVVRGDSAAYFCASSPEAGTYSPLHFGNGTRLTVT.

V usage is TRBV29-1 and J usage is TRBJ2-3, with D perhaps matching TRBD2 (6 bases). The V and J ends lost 6 bases and 2 bases respectively, with 12 bases between them. The CDR3 extends over 13 amino acids. Germline V gene sequence: CDR1 SQVTM, CDR2 ANQGSEA. The CDR3 sequence: CSVKLAYTDTQYF. In DNA, the CDR3 is TGCAGCGTCAAGCTAGCGTACACAGATACGCAGTATTTT.

This clone was seen a handful of times. The rearrangement uses TRBV28 and TRBJ2-5; 8 bases match TRBD2. CDR1 and CDR2 (germline): MDHEN, SYDVKM. V trimming: 6 bases; J trimming: 2 bases; junction bases outside the gene matches: 5. The CDR3 sequence is 14 residues long. The CDR3 nucleotides read TGTGCCAGCAGGCCAGCGGGAGCACAAGAGACCCAGTACTTC. Translating it yields CASRPAGAQETQYF.

The rearrangement joins TRBV29-1 to TRBJ1-1, with TRBD1 as a possible D gene (5 bases). The CDR3 contains 14 residues. V lost 2 bases to trimming and J lost 2 bases, with 12 bases between them. Germline-derived CDR1 and CDR2 are SQVTM and ANQGSEA. The chain's CDR3 is CSVERRGINTEAFF. In DNA, the CDR3 is TGCAGCGTTGAACGGCGGGGGATTAACACTGAAGCTTTCTTT.

The gene calls are TRBV12-5 and TRBJ1-5; D ambiguous. Looked up from germline, CDR1 is LGHNT and CDR2 is FRNRAP. The CDR3 runs to 13 residues. Trimming took 7 bases from V and 5 from J, leaving 12 bases between them. The CDR3 spells CASDPEGYQPQHF. CDR3 sequence (DNA): TGTGCTAGTGATCCAGAGGGCTATCAGCCCCAGCATTTT. The full variable domain, rest sourced from reference TRBV12-5 and TRBJ1-5, is DARVTQTPRHKVTEMGQEVTMRCQPILGHNTVFWYRQTMMQGLELLAYFRNRAPLDDSGMPKDRFSAEMPDATLATLKIQPSEPRDSAVYFCASDPEGYQPQHFGDGTRLSIL.